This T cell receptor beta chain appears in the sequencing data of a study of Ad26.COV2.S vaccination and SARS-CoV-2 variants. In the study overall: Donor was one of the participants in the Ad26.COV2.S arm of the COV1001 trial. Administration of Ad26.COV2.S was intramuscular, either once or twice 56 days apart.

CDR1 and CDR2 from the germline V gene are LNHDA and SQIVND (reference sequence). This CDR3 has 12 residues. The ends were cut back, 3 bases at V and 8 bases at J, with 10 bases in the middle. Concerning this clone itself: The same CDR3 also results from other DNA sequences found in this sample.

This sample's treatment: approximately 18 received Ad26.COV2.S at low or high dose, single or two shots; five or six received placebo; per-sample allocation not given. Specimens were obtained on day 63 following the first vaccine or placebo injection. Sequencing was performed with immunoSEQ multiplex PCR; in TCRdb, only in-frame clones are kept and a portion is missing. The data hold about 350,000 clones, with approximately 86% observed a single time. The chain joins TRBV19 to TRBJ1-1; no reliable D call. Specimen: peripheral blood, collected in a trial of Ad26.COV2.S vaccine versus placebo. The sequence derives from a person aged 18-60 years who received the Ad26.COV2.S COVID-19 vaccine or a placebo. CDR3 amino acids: CASSMGGAEAFF. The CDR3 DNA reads TGTGCCAGTAGTATGGGAGGAGCCGAAGCTTTCTTT.